A selection of T cell receptor beta chains follows, all from one sample in a study of T cells in Graves' hyperthyroidism and ophthalmopathy. TCRdb independently ran MiXCR on the multiplex PCR reads; one entry per CDR3 protein. The sample records some 440,000 distinct CDR3 sequences, approximately 15% being singletons. Sequencing was carried out using blood. Every receptor here comes from a woman aged 18 to 35 with Graves' hyperthyroidism. The conserved cysteine and the conserved F or W are not part of the CDR3 here. Each record gives: V gene, J gene, clone size, CDR3 protein. Clone size, where shown, is once, few, many, or a class for clones that have expanded.

v_call: TRBV20-1
j_call: TRBJ1-5
clone_size: many
cdr3_aa: SARGVGTDHQPQH

v_call: TRBV28
j_call: TRBJ1-5
clone_size: many
cdr3_aa: ASSLFSGHGNQPQH

v_call: TRBV2
j_call: TRBJ2-7
clone_size: many
cdr3_aa: ASSEGPRREQY

v_call: TRBV20-1
j_call: TRBJ2-3
clone_size: many
cdr3_aa: SARLTSGTLISTQY

v_call: TRBV3-1
j_call: TRBJ2-3
clone_size: many
cdr3_aa: ASSQDVRFLPPDTQY

v_call: TRBV24-1
j_call: TRBJ1-1
clone_size: .
cdr3_aa: ATREDSSEAF

v_call: TRBV20-1
j_call: TRBJ1-6
clone_size: many
cdr3_aa: SARDRQGTNSPLH

v_call: TRBV28
j_call: TRBJ1-2
clone_size: many
cdr3_aa: ASSGGTGAPYGYT

v_call: TRBV27
j_call: TRBJ2-7
clone_size: few
cdr3_aa: ASSLRMSSYEQY

v_call: TRBV24-1
j_call: TRBJ2-3
clone_size: many
cdr3_aa: ATGGPTDTQY

v_call: TRBV27
j_call: TRBJ2-7
clone_size: many
cdr3_aa: ASSSRLVSHEQY

v_call: TRBV5-1
j_call: TRBJ1-4
clone_size: many
cdr3_aa: ASGPTGTGVEKLF

v_call: TRBV15
j_call: TRBJ2-5
clone_size: many
cdr3_aa: ATSRERSGQETQY

v_call: TRBV20-1
j_call: TRBJ1-2
clone_size: many
cdr3_aa: SARSDRGGYT

v_call: TRBV2
j_call: TRBJ1-1
clone_size: many
cdr3_aa: ASSEERGTEAF

v_call: TRBV20-1
j_call: TRBJ1-2
clone_size: many
cdr3_aa: SARGGQSYGYT

v_call: TRBV7-6
j_call: TRBJ2-1
clone_size: many
cdr3_aa: ASSLVQQDGPYNEQF

v_call: TRBV28
j_call: TRBJ2-7
clone_size: many
cdr3_aa: ASSWSVGQGEAYEQY

v_call: TRBV2
j_call: TRBJ2-1
clone_size: few
cdr3_aa: ASSRGPDSAYNEQF

v_call: TRBV9
j_call: TRBJ2-7
clone_size: few
cdr3_aa: ASSPTTSRGEQY